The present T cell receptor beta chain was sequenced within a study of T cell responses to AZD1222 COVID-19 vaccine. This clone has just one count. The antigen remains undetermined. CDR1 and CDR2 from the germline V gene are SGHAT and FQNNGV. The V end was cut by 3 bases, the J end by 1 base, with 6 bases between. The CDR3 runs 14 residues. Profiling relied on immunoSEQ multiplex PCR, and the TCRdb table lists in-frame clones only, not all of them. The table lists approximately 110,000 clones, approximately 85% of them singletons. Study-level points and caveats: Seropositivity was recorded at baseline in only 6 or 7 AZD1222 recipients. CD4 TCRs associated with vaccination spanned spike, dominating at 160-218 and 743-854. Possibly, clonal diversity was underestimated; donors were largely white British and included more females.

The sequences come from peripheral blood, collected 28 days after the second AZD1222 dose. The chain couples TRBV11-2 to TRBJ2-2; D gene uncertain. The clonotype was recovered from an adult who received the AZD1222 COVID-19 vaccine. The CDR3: CASSFDGNTGELFF. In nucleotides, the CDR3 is TGTGCCAGCAGCTTTGACGGGAACACCGGGGAGCTGTTTTTT.